This TCR beta chain appears in the sequencing data of a study of cytotoxic CD8 clonotypes in ibrutinib-treated CLL. The length of the CDR3 is 14 residues. V dropped 1 base and J dropped 10; count of bases not matched to a gene: 7. The germline gives CDR1 SGHTA, CDR2 FQGNSA. PBMCs were cryopreserved, and approximately 2 micrograms of genomic DNA from them went into TCR beta libraries. Some clones are missing from TCRdb's copy, which holds only in-frame ones; the method was immunoSEQ multiplex PCR. This sample carries approximately 120,000 clones, around four fifths of them seen once, and the ten largest clones take 3.3%.

The receptor was isolated from a human donor with chronic lymphocytic leukemia. The chain joins TRBV7-2 to TRBJ2-1; 7 bases match TRBD1. The specimen was PBMCs, collected after 24 months of ibrutinib treatment. CDR3 protein: CASSLGPEQGEQFF. The CDR3 region has the DNA TGTGCCAGCAGCTTAGGGCCTGAACAGGGGGAGCAGTTCTTC.